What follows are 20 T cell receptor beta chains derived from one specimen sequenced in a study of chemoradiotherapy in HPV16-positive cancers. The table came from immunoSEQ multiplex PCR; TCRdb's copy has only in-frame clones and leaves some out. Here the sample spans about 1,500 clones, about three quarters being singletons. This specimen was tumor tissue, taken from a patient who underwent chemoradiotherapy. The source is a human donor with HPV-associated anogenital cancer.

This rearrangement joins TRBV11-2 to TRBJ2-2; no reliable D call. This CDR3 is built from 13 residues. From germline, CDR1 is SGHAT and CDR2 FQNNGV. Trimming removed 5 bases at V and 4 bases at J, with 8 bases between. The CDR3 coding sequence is TGTGCCAGCAGCATCGGTGGCACCGGGGAGCTGTTTTTT. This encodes CASSIGGTGELFF.

CDR3 DNA sequence: TGTGCCAGCAGCGAATACAATGAGCAGTTCTTC. This encodes CASSEYNEQFF. The chain combines TRBV5-6 with TRBJ2-1; the D is unclear. Trimming pared 4 bases from V and 4 bases from J, leaving 3 bases between. CDR3 length: 11 amino acids. Germline V CDR1 and CDR2: SGHDT, YYEEEE.

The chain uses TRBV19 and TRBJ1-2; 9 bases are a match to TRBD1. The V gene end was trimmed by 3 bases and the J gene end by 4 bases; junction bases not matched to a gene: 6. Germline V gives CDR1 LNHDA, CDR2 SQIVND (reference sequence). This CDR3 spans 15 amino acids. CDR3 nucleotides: TGTGCCAGTAGTATCCCGGGACAGGGTATCTATGGCTACACCTTC. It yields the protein CASSIPGQGIYGYTF. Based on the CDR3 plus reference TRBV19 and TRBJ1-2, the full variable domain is DGGITQSPKYLFRKEGQNVTLSCEQNLNHDAMYWYRQDPGQGLRLIYYSQIVNDFQKGDIAEGYSVSREKKESFPLTVTSAQKNPTAFYLCASSIPGQGIYGYTFGSGTRLTVV.

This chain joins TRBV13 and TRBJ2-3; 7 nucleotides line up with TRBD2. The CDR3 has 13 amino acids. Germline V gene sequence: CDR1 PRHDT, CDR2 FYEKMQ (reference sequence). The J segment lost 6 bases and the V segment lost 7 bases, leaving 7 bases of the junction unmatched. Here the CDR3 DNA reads TGTGCCAGCATTGCAGGGAGGGCGGATACGCAGTATTTT. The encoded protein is CASIAGRADTQYF.

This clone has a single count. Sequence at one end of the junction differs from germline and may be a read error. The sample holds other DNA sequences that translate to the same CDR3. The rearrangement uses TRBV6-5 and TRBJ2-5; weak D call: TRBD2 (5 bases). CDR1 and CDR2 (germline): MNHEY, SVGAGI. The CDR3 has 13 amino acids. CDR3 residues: CASSYNGVETQYF. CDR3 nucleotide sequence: TGTGCCAGCAGTTACAACGGGGTGGAGACTCAGTACTTC.

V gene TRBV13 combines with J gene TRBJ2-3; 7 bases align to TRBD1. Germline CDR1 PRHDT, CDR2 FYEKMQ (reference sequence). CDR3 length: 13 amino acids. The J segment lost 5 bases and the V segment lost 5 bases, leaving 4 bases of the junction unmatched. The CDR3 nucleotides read TGTGCCAGCAGCCCTAGACAGGGAGATACGCAGTATTTT. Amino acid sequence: CASSPRQGDTQYF.

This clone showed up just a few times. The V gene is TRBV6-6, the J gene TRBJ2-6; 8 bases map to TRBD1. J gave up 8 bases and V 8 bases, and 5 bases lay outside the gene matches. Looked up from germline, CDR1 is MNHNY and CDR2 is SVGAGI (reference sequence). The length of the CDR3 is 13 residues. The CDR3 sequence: CASGTGPSNVLTF. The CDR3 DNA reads TGTGCCAGCGGGACAGGACCCTCCAACGTCCTGACTTTC.

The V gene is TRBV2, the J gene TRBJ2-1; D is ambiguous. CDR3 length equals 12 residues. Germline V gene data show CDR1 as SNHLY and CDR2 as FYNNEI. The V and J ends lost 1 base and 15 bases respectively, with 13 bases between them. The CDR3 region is CASSEEVTQPFF. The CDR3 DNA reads TGTGCCAGCAGTGAAGAGGTCACCCAGCCGTTCTTC. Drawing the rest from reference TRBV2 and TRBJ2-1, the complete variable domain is EPEVTQTPSHQVTQMGQEVILRCVPISNHLYFYWYRQILGQKVEFLVSFYNNEISEKSEIFDDQFSVERPDGSNFTLKIRSTKLEDSAMYFCASSEEVTQPFFGPGTRLTVL.

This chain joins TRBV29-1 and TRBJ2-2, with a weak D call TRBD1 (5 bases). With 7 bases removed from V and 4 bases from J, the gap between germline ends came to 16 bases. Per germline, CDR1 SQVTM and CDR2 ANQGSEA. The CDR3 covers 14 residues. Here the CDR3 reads CSGSGISTTGELFF. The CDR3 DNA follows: TGCAGCGGTTCAGGGATCTCCACCACCGGGGAGCTGTTTTTT.

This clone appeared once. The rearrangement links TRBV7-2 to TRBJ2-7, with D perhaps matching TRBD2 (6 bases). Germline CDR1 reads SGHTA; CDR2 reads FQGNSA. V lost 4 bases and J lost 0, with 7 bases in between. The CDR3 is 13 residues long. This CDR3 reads CASSSGVSYEQYF. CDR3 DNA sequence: TGTGCCAGCAGCTCGGGAGTCTCCTACGAGCAGTACTTC.

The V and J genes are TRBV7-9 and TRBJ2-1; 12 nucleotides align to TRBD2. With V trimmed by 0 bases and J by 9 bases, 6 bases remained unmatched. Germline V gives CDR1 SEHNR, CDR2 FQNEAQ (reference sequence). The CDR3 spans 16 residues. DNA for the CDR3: TGTGCCAGCAGCTTAGCCCTAGCGGGGGGGTTTTTTGAGCAGTTCTTC. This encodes CASSLALAGGFFEQFF.

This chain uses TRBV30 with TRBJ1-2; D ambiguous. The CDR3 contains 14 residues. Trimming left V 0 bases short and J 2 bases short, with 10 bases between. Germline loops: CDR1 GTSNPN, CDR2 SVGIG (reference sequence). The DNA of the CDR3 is TGTGCCTGGAGTGTACTTAACGGAAACTATGGCTACACCTTC. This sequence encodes CAWSVLNGNYGYTF.

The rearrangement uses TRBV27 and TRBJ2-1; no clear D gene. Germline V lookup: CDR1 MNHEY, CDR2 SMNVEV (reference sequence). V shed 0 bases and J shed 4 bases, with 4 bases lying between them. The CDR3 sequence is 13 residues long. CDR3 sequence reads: CASSLSRYNEQFF. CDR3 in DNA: TGTGCCAGCAGTTTATCGAGGTACAATGAGCAGTTCTTC.

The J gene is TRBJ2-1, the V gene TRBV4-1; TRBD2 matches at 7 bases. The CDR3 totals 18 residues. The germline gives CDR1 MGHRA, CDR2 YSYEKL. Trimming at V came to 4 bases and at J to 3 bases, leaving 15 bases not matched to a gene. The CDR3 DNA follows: TGCGCCAGCAGCCGGGCCCTCAGTTGGCGGGAGAGCTACAATGAGCAGTTCTTC. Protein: CASSRALSWRESYNEQFF.

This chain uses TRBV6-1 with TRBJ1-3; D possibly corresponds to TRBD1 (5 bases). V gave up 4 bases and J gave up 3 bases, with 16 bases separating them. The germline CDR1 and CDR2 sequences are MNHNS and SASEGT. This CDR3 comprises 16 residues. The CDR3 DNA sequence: TGTGCCAGCAGTGGGATGAGGGGCGTGGATGGAAACACCATATATTTT. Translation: CASSGMRGVDGNTIYF.

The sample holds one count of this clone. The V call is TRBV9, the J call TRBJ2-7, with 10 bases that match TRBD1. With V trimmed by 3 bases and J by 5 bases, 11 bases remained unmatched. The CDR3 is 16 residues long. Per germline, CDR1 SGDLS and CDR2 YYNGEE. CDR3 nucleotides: TGTGCCAGCAGCGCCCACGGGACAGGGGATTCCCACGAGCAGTACTTC. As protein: CASSAHGTGDSHEQYF.

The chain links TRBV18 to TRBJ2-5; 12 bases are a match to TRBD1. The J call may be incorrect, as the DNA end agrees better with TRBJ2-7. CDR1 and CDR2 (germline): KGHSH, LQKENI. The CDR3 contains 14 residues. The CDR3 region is CASPRDRGPDEQYF. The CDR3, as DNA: TGTGCCAGCCCGCGGGACAGGGGGCCCGACGAGCAGTACTTC.

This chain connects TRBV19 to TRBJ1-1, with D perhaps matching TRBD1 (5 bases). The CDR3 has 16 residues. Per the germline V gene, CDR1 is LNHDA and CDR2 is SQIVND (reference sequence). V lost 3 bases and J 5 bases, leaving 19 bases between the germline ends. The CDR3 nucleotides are TGTGCCAGTAGTATGCCCTCCCGGCAGGGTGGGACTGAAGCTTTCTTT. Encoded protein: CASSMPSRQGGTEAFF.

CDR3 loop: CASSGTSAEQFF. The CDR3, as DNA: TGTGCCAGCAGCGGGACTAGCGCCGAGCAGTTCTTC. The chain recombines TRBV9 with TRBJ2-1, with 9 positions matching TRBD2. Trimming cost V 3 bases and J 10 bases; bases outside gene matches: 2. The CDR3 contains 12 residues. Germline V gene sequence: CDR1 SGDLS, CDR2 YYNGEE.

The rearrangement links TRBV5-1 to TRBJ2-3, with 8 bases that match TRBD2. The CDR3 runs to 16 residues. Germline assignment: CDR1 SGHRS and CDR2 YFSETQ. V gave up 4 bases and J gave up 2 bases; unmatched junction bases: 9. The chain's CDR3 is CASSPSPREATDTQYF. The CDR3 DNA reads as TGCGCCAGCAGCCCGTCCCCGCGGGAGGCCACAGATACGCAGTATTTT. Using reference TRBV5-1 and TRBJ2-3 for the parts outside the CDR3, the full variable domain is KAGVTQTPRYLIKTRGQQVTLSCSPISGHRSVSWYQQTPGQGLQFLFEYFSETQRNKGNFPGRFSGRQFSNSRSEMNVSTLELGDSALYLCASSPSPREATDTQYFGPGTRLTVL.